This record covers a single TCR beta chain. Its antigen has not been determined. One base away there is no much larger clone; base qualities are not given. The Qiagen DNeasy kit was used to extract genomic DNA both from unsorted PBMCs and from the negatively selected CD4+ and CD8+ fractions. TCR beta CDR3 regions were amplified by immunoSEQ multiplex PCR using primers annealing to V and J segments. A synthetic immune receptor repertoire was used to minimize amplification bias, and any residual bias was removed computationally once sequencing was done. The original pipeline was this. Repertoire diversity was quantified as the Shannon entropy index using custom Python scripts. Unsorted, CD4+ and CD8+ repertoires were analyzed separately, except in combined analyses where CD4+ and CD8+ sequences were merged in silico. A clone was considered expanded if an increase in frequency of at least 2-fold after treatment relative to C1D1 was found, and a pseudocount of 0.5 was applied to clones undetected at baseline. Clones with 0 or 1 copy at C1D1 were defined as singleton clones, while clones with 2 or more copies were defined as non-singleton clones. Clones expanded in unsorted samples were assigned a CD4+, CD8+ or unknown annotation through matching of protein sequences in sorted samples from the same patient. Wilcoxon tests on paired samples were used to test diversity changes from C1D1 to C4D1. The table comes from immuneACCESS by way of TCRdb, which keeps in-frame sequences with V and J called. Part of the clones is missing from these tables; in studies checked, under half for an unresolved V gene and the rest for unknown reasons. The V and J calls and clone size come from that table; D and trimming were worked out from the DNA. The sample table records approximately 98,000 clones; roughly nine tenths of these occur just once. In total, the top ten clones hold 15% to 20% of the sample.

This sample was taken from a study of PD-1 blockade in classical Hodgkin lymphoma (dated by TCRdb to the early 2020s). Describing the broader study: Nivolumab dosing was 3 mg/kg intravenously every 2 weeks, continuing until either disease progression or unacceptable toxicity. The study used CyTOF and TCR beta sequencing to define a peripheral blood immune signature of response to PD-1 blockade in classical Hodgkin lymphoma. Overall results and qualifications from the work: A significant rise by C4D1 was seen in CD4+ but not CD8+ TCR diversity (p=0.0027 vs p=0.16), with the rise being most apparent in complete responders (p=0.02). Trial patients achieving complete response had baseline diversity similar to newly diagnosed patients, whereas partial responders and progressors had significantly lower diversity. Newly diagnosed patients were reported to have lower baseline TCR diversity than healthy donors, and relapsed/refractory patients were reported to have lower baseline TCR diversity still. The study covered only a single clinical trial cohort, and the causes of the repertoire differences, possibly disease activity or prior therapy, were still not defined. Lower diversity was observed in patients in whom nivolumab was started less than 1 year after ASCT, and these patients were excluded from later analyses so that confounding by immune reconstitution would be avoided.

What the time point label conveys for this sample: cycle 2 day 1 (C2D1) of nivolumab. All trial patients had relapsed after autologous stem cell transplantation, with cohorts A, B and C differing in prior brentuximab vedotin exposure. The trial cohort comprised about 60 patients with relapsed/refractory classical Hodgkin lymphoma whose best overall responses were complete response, partial response or progressive disease. In the multi-cohort phase II CheckMate 205 trial, trial patients received single-agent nivolumab. An independent review committee assessed best overall response by applying the 2007 International Working Group response criteria. Trial PBMCs were obtained immediately prior to nivolumab initiation (C1D1) and on therapy at cycle 2 day 1 and cycle 4 day 1. Peripheral blood was collected in 8 mL Vacutainer Cell Preparation Tubes, from which PBMCs were isolated by centrifugation and then cryopreserved.

Including the terminal cysteine and phenylalanine, the CDR3 comprises 19 residues. The DNA shown is the 57-base CDR3, in frame from base 1. CDR1 and CDR2 are drawn from the germline V gene (reference sequence): GTSNPN, SVGIG. Relative to germline, V is missing 0 bases and J is missing 4 bases, with 14 bases of the junction outside any gene match. The chain joins TRBV30 to TRBJ2-1, with 11 middle bases fitting TRBD2. The material was peripheral blood mononuclear cells (PBMCs), obtained before the second cycle of nivolumab. This receptor was obtained from a human donor with classical Hodgkin lymphoma. The CDR3 corresponds to CAWSVWIISGTSGYNEQFF. Here is the DNA: TGTGCCTGGAGTGTATGGATAATCTCCGGGACTAGCGGATACAATGAGCAGTTCTTC.